The rows below give T cell receptor beta chains drawn from one sample of a study of shared clonotypes between healthy human individuals. TCRdb keeps only in-frame clones here, not all; method: immunoSEQ multiplex PCR. The sample holds roughly 2.1 million clones, approximately 94% seen once. Sequenced sample: naive CD8+ T cells from PBMCs. These TCRs come from a young man in good health. Some clones in this sample may be carry-over from other donors' samples. The CDR3 runs from the conserved cysteine through the conserved F or W. A D gene is named only where the DNA matches it firmly. Expanded clones are given a class, and other clones once, few, many or no size at all.

cdr3_length j_call clone_size d_call v_call cdr3_aa
14 TRBJ2-7 - TRBD1 TRBV28 CASSSPGTGNEQYF
15 TRBJ2-1 - TRBD1 TRBV6-6 CASSDRDRGLGEQFF
13 TRBJ1-1 - - TRBV15 CATSTEGNTEAFF
15 TRBJ2-7 - TRBD1 TRBV27 CASSERQGSSYEQYF
15 TRBJ2-7 - - TRBV6-1 CASSERGGGAYEQYF
15 TRBJ2-1 - - TRBV19 CASSIVLGEMNEQFF
16 TRBJ2-6 - TRBD1 TRBV5-1 CASRDRERSGANVLTF
16 TRBJ2-7 - TRBD2 TRBV2 CASSERGSGSRDEQYF
14 TRBJ2-1 - - TRBV10-3 CAISEVLSNNEQFF
15 TRBJ2-1 - - TRBV4-1 CASSQGPTWQGEQFF
16 TRBJ1-5 - - TRBV7-8 CASSSGSGIAGQPQHF
17 TRBJ2-7 - TRBD1 TRBV10-3 CAISGTPDRPLAYEQYF
15 TRBJ2-7 once TRBD1 TRBV2 CASSPGQGLSYEQYF
15 TRBJ2-7 - TRBD1 TRBV16 CASSHGTGGFPEQYF
16 TRBJ2-3 once - TRBV19 CASSIGPGVSTDTQYF
12 TRBJ1-4 - - TRBV27 CASSDRGEKLFF
14 TRBJ2-7 - TRBD2 TRBV5-6 CASSIGLAEYEQYF
15 TRBJ2-7 - TRBD2 TRBV4-3 CASSQVREGPLEQYF
16 TRBJ2-1 - - TRBV12-2 CASRLVGREGANEQFF
17 TRBJ2-5 - TRBD1 TRBV2 CASTENGTDPLQETQYF
14 TRBJ2-7 once - TRBV28 CASSPSGISYEQYF
17 TRBJ2-3 - - TRBV2 CASSALGKAVRTDTQYF
13 TRBJ1-2 - - TRBV11-2 CASSDRDTYGYTF
17 TRBJ1-5 - - TRBV7-9 CASSFGDIGYSNQPQHF
12 TRBJ1-1 - - TRBV7-2 CASSLGASEAFF
13 TRBJ2-5 - - TRBV5-6 CASSLVALKTQYF
14 TRBJ1-2 - - TRBV27 CASSELQGTYGYTF
12 TRBJ1-5 - - TRBV6-1 CASRSGGQPQHF
15 TRBJ2-7 - TRBD2 TRBV29-1 CSVLTWGGYSYEQYF
12 TRBJ1-2 - - TRBV16 CASSQSSGGYTF
16 TRBJ1-1 - TRBD1 TRBV28 CASSFQPRTGGAVAFF
12 TRBJ2-1 - - TRBV27 CASSLVGGGQFF
15 TRBJ2-4 - - TRBV4-3 CASSQGTNQADIQYF
20 TRBJ2-7 - - TRBV9 CASSVGPKAGQGLRGYEQYF
18 TRBJ1-2 - - TRBV5-6 CASSLGGGWDPANYGYTF
15 TRBJ2-5 - - TRBV7-9 CASSSRTVEGETQYF
15 TRBJ1-1 - - TRBV7-9 CASSLILPPNTEAFF
13 TRBJ2-7 - - TRBV30 CAWSTRMGYEQYF
14 TRBJ1-1 once TRBD1 TRBV7-9 CASSSGATGGEAFF
12 TRBJ1-3 - - TRBV28 CASMYGGNTIYF
16 TRBJ2-3 - - TRBV5-1 CASSARGQPSTDTQYF
13 TRBJ2-7 - - TRBV11-2 CASSGGLTYEQYF
16 TRBJ1-2 - - TRBV7-3 CASSPQKASVNYGYTF
13 TRBJ1-1 - - TRBV4-2 CASSPGAGAEAFF
13 TRBJ1-4 - - TRBV6-5 CASSFQGSEKLFF